What follows describes a single T cell receptor (beta chain). The V end was cut by 4 bases, the J end by 7 bases, with 13 bases between. Germline V gene data show CDR1 as MDHEN and CDR2 as SYDVKM. This CDR3 region has 14 residues. The data belong to a study of blood T cell repertoires in COVID-19. Study background: Samples of COVID-19 (acute and convalescent) were obtained from the United States, Italy and Spain.

In the original analysis: Amplified reference gene primers provided the basis for estimating nucleated cell counts. Data came from immunoSEQ multiplex PCR; TCRdb stores just in-frame clones and leaves some out. V and J calls plus clone size are reproduced from that table; the DNA served to infer D and trimming. The sample contains approximately 85,000 clones, roughly 91% of which appear only once. This clonotype was obtained from a woman aged 50 to 65 in a cohort sampled during active COVID-19. Sequenced material: peripheral blood. The chain is built from TRBV28 and TRBJ2-2; D unclear. The CDR3 DNA reads as TGTGCCAGCAGTTCACAGCCCCTAAGCGGGGAGCTGTTTTTT. It is translated as CASSSQPLSGELFF.